This T cell receptor beta chain was sequenced for a study of shared clonotypes between healthy human individuals. About the study: CD4 naive and CD4 memory each took three plates per donor, while CD8 naive took two and CD8 memory one. General study points: The rarefaction results pointed to incomplete sorted-subset sequencing despite large depth.

To note about this clone: Its matching antigen is unknown.

This CDR3 has 18 amino acids. Germline V gives CDR1 MDHEN, CDR2 SYDVKM. V was pared by 6 bases and J by 2 bases, with 16 bases of the junction left unmatched. Genomic DNA from each subset was divided evenly over several immunoSEQ plates. Data came from immunoSEQ multiplex PCR; TCRdb stores just in-frame clones and leaves some out. The sample lists more than 900,000 clones, approximately 78% occurring once. Donors were Caucasian adults residing in Nashville, Tennessee, USA. The chain uses TRBV28 and TRBJ2-1, with 7 bases lining up with TRBD2. The receptor's source is a man aged 18 to 35 in good health. Some clones in this sample may be carry-over from other donors' samples. Sequenced material: memory CD4+ T cells from PBMCs. Indicated subset: CD45RA-negative fraction. The CDR3 loop is CASSQRQLAGRTYNEQFF. CDR3 DNA: TGTGCCAGCAGCCAACGCCAGTTAGCGGGCCGGACCTACAATGAGCAGTTCTTC.